Described below is a single TCR beta chain sequence and its context. Its target is not known. These data originate in a study of cytomegalovirus exposure and HLA in healthy donors. General observations from the study: TRBV6-2, TRBV6-3 and other indistinguishable V segments were excluded. CMV serostatus stood as the only immune exposure information on hand.

V shed 1 base and J shed 2 bases, with 6 bases lying between them. CDR1 is SGHNT and CDR2 is YENEEA in the germline V gene. The CDR3 has 13 residues. PCR used 60 Vbeta primers and 13 Jbeta primers. Assay used: immunoSEQ multiplex PCR; TCRdb lists only in-frame clones, some missing. The sample records 120,000 or so clones, 70% to 90% being singletons. This TCR derives from a man aged 40-50 years in good health and CMV-seronegative. Sequencing input: PBMCs. The chain joins TRBV11-3 to TRBJ2-7, with D unclear. The chain's CDR3 is CASSLGQPYEQYF. In DNA, the CDR3 is TGTGCCAGCAGCTTAGGGCAACCCTACGAGCAGTACTTC.